Sequencing of this TCR beta chain was carried out in a study of glioma-infiltrating T cells after dendritic cell vaccination. Trimming pared 2 bases from V and 6 bases from J, leaving 20 bases between. Germline CDR1 is MNHNS and CDR2 is SASEGT. The CDR3 is made up of 16 amino acids. Stated time point: after dendritic cell vaccination, including at tumor progression/relapse. The repertoire was sequenced with immunoSEQ multiplex PCR; TCRdb's copy has only in-frame clones and lacks some. The sample yields 50,000 to 70,000 clones, approximately 80% seen once. This sequence was found in a human donor with glioblastoma. The rearrangement uses TRBV6-1 and TRBJ2-7; maybe TRBD1 (6 bases). The sample in question was blood, obtained after dendritic cell vaccination. CDR3 in DNA: TGTGCCAGCAGTGAATTCAGGGCAGGGGCGAGAGGCGAGCAGTACTTC. Protein: CASSEFRAGARGEQYF.